This T cell receptor (beta chain) was sequenced for a study of T cells after yellow fever vaccination. Synthesis of TCR cDNA relied on 5'RACE template switching, which attached a universal primer site and UMIs. Using its own MiXCR run on the 5' RACE reads, TCRdb lists one record per CDR3 protein. The table includes roughly 500,000 distinct CDR3 sequences, 19% detected once. Study-wide results and limits: At under 97% for CD4 and approximately 89% for CD8, most primary-vaccination clones showed up again after the booster.

Germline V CDR1 and CDR2: SNHLY, FYNNEI. V dropped 11 bases and J dropped 4; count of bases not matched to a gene: 1. This CDR3 contains 10 residues. Points on this clonotype: The target antigen is unknown.

The chain employs TRBV2 and TRBJ2-5, with 7 bases that match TRBD2. This sequence was found in a young man who received the YFV17D yellow fever vaccine. The sequencing here drew on PBMCs, taken 15 days after the yellow fever booster vaccination. In DNA, the CDR3 is TGTGCCGGGGAGGGAGAGACCCAGTACTTC. It yields the protein CAGEGETQYF.